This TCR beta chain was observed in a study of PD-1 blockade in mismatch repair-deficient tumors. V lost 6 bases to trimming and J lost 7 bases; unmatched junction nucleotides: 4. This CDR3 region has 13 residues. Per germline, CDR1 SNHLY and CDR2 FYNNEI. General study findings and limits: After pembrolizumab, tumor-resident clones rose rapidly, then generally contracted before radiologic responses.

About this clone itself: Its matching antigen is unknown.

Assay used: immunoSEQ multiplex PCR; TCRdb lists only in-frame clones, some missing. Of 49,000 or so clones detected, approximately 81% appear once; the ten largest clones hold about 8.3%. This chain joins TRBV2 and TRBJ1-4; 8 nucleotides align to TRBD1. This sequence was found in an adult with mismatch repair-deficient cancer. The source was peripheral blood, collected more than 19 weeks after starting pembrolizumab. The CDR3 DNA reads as TGTGCCAGCAGAGTGGACAGGGTTGAAAAACTGTTTTTT. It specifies CASRVDRVEKLFF.